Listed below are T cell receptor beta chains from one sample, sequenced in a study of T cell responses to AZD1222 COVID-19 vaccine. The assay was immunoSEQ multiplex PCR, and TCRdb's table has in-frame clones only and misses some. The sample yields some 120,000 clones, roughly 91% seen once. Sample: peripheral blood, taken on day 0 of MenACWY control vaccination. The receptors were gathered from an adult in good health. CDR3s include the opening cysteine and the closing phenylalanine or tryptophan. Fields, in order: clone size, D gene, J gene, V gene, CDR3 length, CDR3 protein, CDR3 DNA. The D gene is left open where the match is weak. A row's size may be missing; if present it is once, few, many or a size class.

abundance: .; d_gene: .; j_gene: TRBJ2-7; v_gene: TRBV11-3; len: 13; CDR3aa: CASSLPGLYEQYF; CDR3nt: TGTGCCAGCAGCTTACCCGGCCTCTACGAGCAGTACTTC
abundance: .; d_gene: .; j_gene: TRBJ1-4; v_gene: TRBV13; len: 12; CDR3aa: CASSLLLGNLFF; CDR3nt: TGTGCCAGCAGCTTATTATTGGGGAACCTGTTTTTT
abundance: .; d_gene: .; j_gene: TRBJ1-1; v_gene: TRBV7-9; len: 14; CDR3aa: CASSFSTANTEAFF; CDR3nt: TGTGCCAGCAGCTTTTCCACAGCGAACACTGAAGCTTTCTTT
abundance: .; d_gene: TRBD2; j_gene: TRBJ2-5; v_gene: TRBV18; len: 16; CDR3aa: CASSPPWLAGVVTQYF; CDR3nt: TGTGCCAGCTCACCACCCTGGCTAGCGGGAGTGGTGACCCAGTACTTC
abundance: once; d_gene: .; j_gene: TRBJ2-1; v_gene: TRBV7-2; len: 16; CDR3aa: CASSSGTPGVYNEQFF; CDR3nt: TGTGCCAGCAGCTCTGGGACCCCTGGGGTTTACAATGAGCAGTTCTTC
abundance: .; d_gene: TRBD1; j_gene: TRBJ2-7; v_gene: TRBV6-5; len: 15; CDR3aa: CASSYSIAGGYEQYF; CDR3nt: TGTGCCAGCAGTTACTCGATTGCAGGGGGCTACGAGCAGTACTTC
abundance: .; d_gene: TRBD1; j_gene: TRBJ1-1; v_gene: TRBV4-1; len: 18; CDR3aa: CASSRGAKTGTDHTEAFF; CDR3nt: TGCGCCAGCAGCCGCGGAGCCAAAACCGGGACAGACCACACTGAAGCTTTCTTT
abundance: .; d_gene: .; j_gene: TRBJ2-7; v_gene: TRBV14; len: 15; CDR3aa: CASSPFTTATYEQYF; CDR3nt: TGTGCCAGCAGCCCGTTCACCACAGCTACCTACGAGCAGTACTTC
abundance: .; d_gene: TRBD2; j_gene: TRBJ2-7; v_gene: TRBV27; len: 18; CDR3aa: CASSQGRLAGGGRSEQYF; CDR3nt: TGTGCCAGCAGTCAAGGGAGACTAGCGGGAGGGGGGAGGAGCGAGCAGTACTTC
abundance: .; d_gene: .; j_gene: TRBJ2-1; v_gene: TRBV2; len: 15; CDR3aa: CASSEGAEPYNEQFF; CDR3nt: TGTGCCAGCAGTGAAGGTGCGGAGCCCTACAATGAGCAGTTCTTC
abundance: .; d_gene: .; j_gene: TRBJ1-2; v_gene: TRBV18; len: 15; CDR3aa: CASSEGQDSGYGYTF; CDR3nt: TGTGCCAGCTCAGAGGGCCAGGATAGCGGCTATGGCTACACCTTC
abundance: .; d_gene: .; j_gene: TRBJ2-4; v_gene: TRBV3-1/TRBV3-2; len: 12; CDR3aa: CASSQDLKNQYF; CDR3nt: TGTGCCAGCAGCCAAGACTTGAAGAATCAGTACTTC
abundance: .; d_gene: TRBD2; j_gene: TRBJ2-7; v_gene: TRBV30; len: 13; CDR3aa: CAWSGAGVYEQYF; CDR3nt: TGTGCCTGGAGTGGGGCGGGAGTCTACGAGCAGTACTTC
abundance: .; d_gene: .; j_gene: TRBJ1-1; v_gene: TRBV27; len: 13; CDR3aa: CASSAIPNTEAFF; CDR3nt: TGTGCCAGCAGTGCGATTCCTAACACTGAAGCTTTCTTT
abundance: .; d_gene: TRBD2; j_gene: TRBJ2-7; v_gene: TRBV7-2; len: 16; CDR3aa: CASSSLLAGTLDEQYF; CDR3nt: TGTGCCAGCAGCTCCTTACTAGCGGGGACCCTCGACGAGCAGTACTTC
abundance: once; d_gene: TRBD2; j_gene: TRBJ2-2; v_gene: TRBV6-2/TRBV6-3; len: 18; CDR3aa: CASSYSIRMAGGTGELFF; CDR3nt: TGTGCCAGCAGTTACTCGATTAGGATGGCGGGAGGCACCGGGGAGCTGTTTTTT
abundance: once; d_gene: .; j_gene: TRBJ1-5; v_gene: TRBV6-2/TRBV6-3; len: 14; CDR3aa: CASSFSPPNQPQHF; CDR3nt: TGTGCCAGCAGTTTCTCCCCCCCCAATCAGCCCCAGCATTTT
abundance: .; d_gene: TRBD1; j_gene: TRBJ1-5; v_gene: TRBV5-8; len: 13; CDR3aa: CASSRDRNQPQHF; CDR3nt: TGTGCCAGCAGCCGGGACAGGAATCAGCCCCAGCATTTT
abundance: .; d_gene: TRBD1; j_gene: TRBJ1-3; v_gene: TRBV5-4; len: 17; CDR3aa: CASSASSTGGSGNTIYF; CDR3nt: TGTGCCAGCAGCGCCTCCTCGACAGGGGGCTCTGGAAACACCATATATTTT
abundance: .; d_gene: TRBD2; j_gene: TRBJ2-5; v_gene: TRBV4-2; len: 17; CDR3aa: CASSQDPTSGSRETQYF; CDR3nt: TGTGCCAGCAGCCAAGATCCGACTAGCGGGAGTCGAGAGACCCAGTACTTC
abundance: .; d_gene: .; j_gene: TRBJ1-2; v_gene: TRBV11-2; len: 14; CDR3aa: CASSLRTDLGGYTF; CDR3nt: TGTGCCAGCAGCCTAAGGACAGATTTAGGGGGCTACACCTTC
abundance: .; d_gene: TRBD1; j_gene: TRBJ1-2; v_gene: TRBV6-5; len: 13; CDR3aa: CASFRGGNYGYTF; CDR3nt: TGTGCCAGCTTCAGGGGGGGGAACTATGGCTACACCTTC
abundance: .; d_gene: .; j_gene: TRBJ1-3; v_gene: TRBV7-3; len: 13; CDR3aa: CASSSGAGNTIYF; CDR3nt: TGTGCCAGCAGCTCAGGGGCTGGAAACACCATATATTTT
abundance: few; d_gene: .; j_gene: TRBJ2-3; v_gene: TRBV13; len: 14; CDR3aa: CASRPRGLADTQYF; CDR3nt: TGTGCCAGCAGGCCGAGGGGGTTGGCAGATACGCAGTATTTT
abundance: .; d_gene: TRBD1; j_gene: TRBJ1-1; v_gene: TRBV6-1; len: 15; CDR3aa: CASSAAGTGGGEAFF; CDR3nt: TGTGCCAGCAGTGCAGCCGGGACAGGGGGCGGTGAAGCTTTCTTT
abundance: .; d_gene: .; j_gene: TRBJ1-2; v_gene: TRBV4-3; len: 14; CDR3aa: CASSPGKAAYGYTF; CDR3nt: TGCGCCAGCAGCCCGGGGAAGGCAGCCTATGGCTACACCTTC
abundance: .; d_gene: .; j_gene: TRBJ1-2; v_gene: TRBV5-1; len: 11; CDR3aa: CATGEGSGYTF; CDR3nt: TGCGCCACCGGCGAGGGTTCCGGCTACACCTTC
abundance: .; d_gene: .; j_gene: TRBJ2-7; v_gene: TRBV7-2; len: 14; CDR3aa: CASSLFRRPYEQYF; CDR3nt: TGTGCCAGCAGCTTATTCAGAAGACCCTACGAGCAGTACTTC
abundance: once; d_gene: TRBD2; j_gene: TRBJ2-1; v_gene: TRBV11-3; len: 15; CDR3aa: CASSQLRGDGNGQFF; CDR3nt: TGTGCCAGCAGCCAACTACGGGGGGACGGCAATGGGCAGTTCTTC
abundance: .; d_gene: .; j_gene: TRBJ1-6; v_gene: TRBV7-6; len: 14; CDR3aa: CASSLGPDGSPLHF; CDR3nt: TGTGCCAGCAGCTTAGGCCCGGACGGTTCACCCCTCCACTTT
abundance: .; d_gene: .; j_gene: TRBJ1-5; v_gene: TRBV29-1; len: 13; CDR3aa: CSVEAGINQPQHF; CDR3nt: TGCAGCGTTGAAGCAGGGATTAATCAGCCCCAGCATTTT
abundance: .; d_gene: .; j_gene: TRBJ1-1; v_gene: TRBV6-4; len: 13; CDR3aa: CASSVGFDTEAFF; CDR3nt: TGTGCCAGCAGTGTAGGTTTTGACACTGAAGCTTTCTTT
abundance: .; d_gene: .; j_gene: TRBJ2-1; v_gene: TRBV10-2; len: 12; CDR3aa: CASTQVGNEQFF; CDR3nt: TGCGCCAGCACCCAAGTCGGCAATGAGCAGTTCTTC
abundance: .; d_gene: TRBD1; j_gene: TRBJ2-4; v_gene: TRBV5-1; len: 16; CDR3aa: CASSARDSHGKNIQYF; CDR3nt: TGCGCCAGCAGCGCCCGGGACAGTCATGGCAAAAACATTCAGTACTTC
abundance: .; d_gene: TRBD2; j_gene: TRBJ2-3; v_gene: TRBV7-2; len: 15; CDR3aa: CASSLVGGLADTQYF; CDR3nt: TGTGCCAGCAGCTTAGTGGGAGGGTTGGCAGATACGCAGTATTTT
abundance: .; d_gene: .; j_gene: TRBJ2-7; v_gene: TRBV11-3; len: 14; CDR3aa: CASSLVSGSYEQYF; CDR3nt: TGTGCCAGCAGCTTAGTTAGCGGTTCCTACGAGCAGTACTTC
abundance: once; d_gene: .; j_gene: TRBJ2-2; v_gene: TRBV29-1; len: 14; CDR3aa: CSVVLQLNTGELFF; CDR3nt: TGCAGCGTTGTTTTGCAGCTAAACACCGGGGAGCTGTTTTTT
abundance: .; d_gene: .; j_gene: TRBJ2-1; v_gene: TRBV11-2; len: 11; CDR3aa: CASSFGHEQFF; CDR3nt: TGTGCCAGCAGCTTTGGACATGAGCAGTTCTTC
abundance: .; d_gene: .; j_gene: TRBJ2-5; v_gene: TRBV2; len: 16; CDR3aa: CASRGTSPTSRGTQYF; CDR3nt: TGTGCCAGCAGGGGAACGTCCCCGACTAGTCGGGGGACCCAGTACTTC
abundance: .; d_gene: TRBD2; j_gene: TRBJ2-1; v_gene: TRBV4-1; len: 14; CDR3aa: CASSHPSGRDEQFF; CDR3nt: TGCGCCAGCAGCCACCCTAGCGGGAGGGATGAGCAGTTCTTC
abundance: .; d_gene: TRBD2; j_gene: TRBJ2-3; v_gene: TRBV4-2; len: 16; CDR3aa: CASQLAGGGGTDTQYF; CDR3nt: TGTGCCAGCCAACTAGCGGGGGGAGGGGGAACAGATACGCAGTATTTT
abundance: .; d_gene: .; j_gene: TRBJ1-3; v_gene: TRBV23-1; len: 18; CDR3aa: CASSLPVGGRPTGNTIYF; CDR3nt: TGCGCCAGCAGTCTACCGGTGGGAGGGCGGCCAACTGGAAACACCATATATTTT
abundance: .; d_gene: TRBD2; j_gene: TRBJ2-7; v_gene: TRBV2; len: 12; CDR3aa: CASGTSSYEQYF; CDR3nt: TGTGCCAGCGGGACTAGCTCCTACGAGCAGTACTTC
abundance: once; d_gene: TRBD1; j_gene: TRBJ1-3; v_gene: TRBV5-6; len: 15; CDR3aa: CASSRPGQVGNTIYF; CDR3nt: TGTGCCAGCAGCCGGCCGGGACAGGTTGGAAACACCATATATTTT
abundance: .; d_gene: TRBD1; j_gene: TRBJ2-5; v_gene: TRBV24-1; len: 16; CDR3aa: CATSDFGQGDEETQYF; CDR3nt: TGTGCCACCAGTGATTTTGGGCAGGGGGACGAAGAGACCCAGTACTTC
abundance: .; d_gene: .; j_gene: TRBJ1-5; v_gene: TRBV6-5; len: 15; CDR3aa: CASSPVGGGRQPQHF; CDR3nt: TGTGCCAGCAGTCCCGTTGGGGGGGGCCGTCAGCCCCAGCATTTT
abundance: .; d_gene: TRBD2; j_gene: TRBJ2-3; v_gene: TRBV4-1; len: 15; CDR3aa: CASSPGTSGSDTQYF; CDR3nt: TGCGCCAGCAGCCCCGGGACTAGCGGATCGGATACGCAGTATTTT
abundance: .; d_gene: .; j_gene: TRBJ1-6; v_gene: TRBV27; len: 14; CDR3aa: CASSLQGFNSPLHF; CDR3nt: TGTGCCAGCAGTTTACAGGGGTTTAATTCACCCCTCCACTTT
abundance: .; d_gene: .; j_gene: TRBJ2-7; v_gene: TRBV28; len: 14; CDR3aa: CASQSGQTTYEQYF; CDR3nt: TGTGCCAGCCAATCGGGACAAACTACCTACGAGCAGTACTTC
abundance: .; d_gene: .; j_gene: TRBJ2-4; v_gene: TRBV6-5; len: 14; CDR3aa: CASSLGHPKNIQYF; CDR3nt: TGTGCCAGCAGCCTAGGACATCCCAAAAACATTCAGTACTTC